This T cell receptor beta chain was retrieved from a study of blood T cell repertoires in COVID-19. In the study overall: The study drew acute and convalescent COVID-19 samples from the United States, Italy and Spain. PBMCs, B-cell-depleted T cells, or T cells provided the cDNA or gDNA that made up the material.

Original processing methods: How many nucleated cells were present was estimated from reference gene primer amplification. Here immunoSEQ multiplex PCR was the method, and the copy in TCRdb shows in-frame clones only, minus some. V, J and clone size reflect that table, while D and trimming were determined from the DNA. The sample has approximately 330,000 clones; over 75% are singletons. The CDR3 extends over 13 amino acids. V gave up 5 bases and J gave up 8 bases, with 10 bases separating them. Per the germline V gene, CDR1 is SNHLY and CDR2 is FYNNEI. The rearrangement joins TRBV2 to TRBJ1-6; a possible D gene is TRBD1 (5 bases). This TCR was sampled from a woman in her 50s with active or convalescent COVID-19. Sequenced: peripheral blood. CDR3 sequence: CASSQDTYSPLHF. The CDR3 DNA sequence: TGTGCCAGCAGTCAGGACACTTATTCACCCCTCCACTTT.